The text below deals with one TCR beta chain. At one end, the junction sequence differs from germline, possibly due to a read error. The data derive from a study of blood T cell repertoires in COVID-19. Study summary: COVID-19 samples from acute and convalescent phases originated in the United States, Italy and Spain. The analysed material was cDNA or gDNA that came from T cells, B-cell-depleted T cells, or PBMCs.

In the study's own analysis: Amplification with reference gene primers provided the estimates of nucleated cell counts. Assay used: immunoSEQ multiplex PCR; TCRdb lists only in-frame clones, some missing. V and J calls and clone size are those listed in that table; D and trimming were worked out from the DNA. The sample yields tens of thousands of clones, less than 85% seen once. The CDR3 is 17 amino acids. CDR1 and CDR2 from the germline V gene are SGHRS and YFSETQ. This sequence originates from an elderly woman with acute or convalescent COVID-19. The sequenced material came from peripheral blood. The genes are TRBV5-1 and TRBJ1-6, with D possibly matching TRBD1 (6 bases). The CDR3 loop is CARSLGGGGSSNSPLHF. The CDR3 DNA reads as TGCGCCCGCAGCTTGGGGGGGGGCGGATCTTCTAATTCACCCCTCCACTTT. Looking up the rest from reference TRBV5-1 and TRBJ1-6 gives the full variable domain: KAGVTQTPRYLIKTRGQQVTLSCSPISGHRSVSWYQQTPGQGLQFLFEYFSETQRNKGNFPGRFSGRQFSNSRSEMNVSTLELGDSALYLCARSLGGGGSSNSPLHFGNGTRLTVT.